These 23 T cell receptor beta chains were sequenced from one sample in a study of post-analysis software for immune sequencing data. Points from the study as a whole: Controls had lower frequencies than patients of five TRBV segments, which included TRBV5-6, TRBV5-1 and TRBV20-1.

Their antigen targets remain unknown. Tagging with unique molecular identifiers was a feature of the TCR beta cDNA libraries. Each CDR3 protein gets one entry after TCRdb re-called the PCR reads with MiXCR. The data contain roughly 670,000 distinct CDR3 sequences, approximately 60% of them seen just once; the ten biggest clones take up 11%. Material: blood. The receptors were gathered from a girl aged 2-10 years with multiple sclerosis.

V usage is TRBV3-1 and J usage is TRBJ2-3; a possible D gene is TRBD1 (6 bases). V lost 4 bases, J lost 1 base, and 12 bases lay in between. The CDR3 is 15 amino acids. Germline V gene data show CDR1 as LGHDT and CDR2 as YNNKEL (reference sequence). The DNA of the CDR3 is TGTGCCAGCAGCCTCGGGACAACTCGCACAGATACGCAGTATTTT. Translated: CASSLGTTRTDTQYF.

This clonotype was found a few times. V is TRBV28 and J is TRBJ2-1, with 10 bases identical to TRBD2. Germline V gives CDR1 MDHEN, CDR2 SYDVKM. This CDR3 is 14 amino acids long. The trim removed 5 bases at V and 3 bases at J, leaving 1 base unmatched. CDR3 loop: CASSSGGVYNEQFF. DNA of the CDR3: TGTGCCAGCAGTAGCGGGGGGGTCTACAATGAGCAGTTCTTC.

This clonotype was observed a few times. The chain carries TRBV7-8 and TRBJ2-3, with D tentatively TRBD2 (5 bases). Germline CDR1 and CDR2: SGHVS and FQNEAQ. V was trimmed by 1 base and J by 1 base, leaving 9 bases between them. The length of the CDR3 is 15 residues. CDR3 coding DNA: TGTGCCAGCAGCTTAGGGGAGTCAGGCACAGATACGCAGTATTTT. Amino acids: CASSLGESGTDTQYF.

This clonotype was detected only once. This chain uses TRBV25-1 with TRBJ2-3; weak D call: TRBD2 (7 bases). V shed 1 base and J shed 2 bases, with 10 bases lying between them. This CDR3 is 15 amino acids long. CDR1 is MGHDK, CDR2 SYGVNS, per germline. Here the CDR3 DNA reads TGTGCCAGCAGTGAATTCGGGGGGCCCACAGATACGCAGTATTTT. It specifies CASSEFGGPTDTQYF.

The V gene is TRBV2, the J gene TRBJ2-1; 7 bases line up with TRBD1. Germline V lookup: CDR1 SNHLY, CDR2 FYNNEI. The trim removed 6 bases at V and 3 bases at J, leaving 8 bases unmatched. The CDR3 is 15 residues long. The CDR3 region has the DNA TGTGCCAGCAGCGTGACAGGGAAACTCTACAATGAGCAGTTCTTC. Its translation: CASSVTGKLYNEQFF.

The rearrangement links TRBV5-1 to TRBJ2-1, with 8 bases identical to TRBD2. This CDR3 contains 16 residues. The junction had 7 bases not matched to a gene; V was cut back by 1 base and J by 4 bases. CDR1 is SGHRS and CDR2 is YFSETQ in the germline V gene. This CDR3 reads CASSLTSGMSYNEQFF. The CDR3 DNA reads as TGCGCCAGCAGCTTGACTAGCGGTATGTCTTACAATGAGCAGTTCTTC.

A few counts support this clonotype. The chain has TRBV29-1 and TRBJ2-5; D unclear. V shed 6 bases and J shed 5 bases, with 16 bases lying between them. This CDR3 comprises 13 residues. Germline loops: CDR1 SQVTM, CDR2 ANQGSEA. Written as DNA, the CDR3 is TGCAGCGTCCAAGGGTGGGGTATCGAGACCCAGTACTTC. Translated: CSVQGWGIETQYF.

This chain links TRBV20-1 with TRBJ2-1; D is undetermined. The CDR3 is made up of 16 amino acids. V was pared by 6 bases and J by 3 bases, with 21 bases between. CDR1 and CDR2 from the germline V gene are DFQATT and SNEGSKA (reference sequence). CDR3 coding DNA: TGCAGTGCCGCCGTACCCGGACGTGATTTCTACAATGAGCAGTTCTTC. As protein: CSAAVPGRDFYNEQFF.

The chain joins TRBV29-1 to TRBJ1-2, with D possibly being TRBD1 (5 bases). The CDR3 spans 11 residues. V shed 4 bases and J shed 8 bases, with 11 bases lying between them. Germline-derived CDR1 and CDR2 are SQVTM and ANQGSEA. CDR3 residues: CSVGRGDGYTF. CDR3 nucleotide sequence: TGCAGCGTTGGACGGGGGGACGGCTACACCTTC.

The J gene is TRBJ2-1, the V gene TRBV20-1; 11 nucleotides line up with TRBD2. The CDR3 is 18 amino acids. Germline loops: CDR1 DFQATT, CDR2 SNEGSKA (reference sequence). With V trimmed by 2 bases and J by 1 base, 10 bases remained unmatched. CDR3 sequence reads: CSARRPGLAAPSYNEQFF. DNA of the CDR3: TGCAGTGCTAGAAGACCGGGACTAGCGGCCCCATCCTACAATGAGCAGTTCTTC.

This clonotype was recorded once. The chain recombines TRBV2 with TRBJ2-1; 9 nucleotides match TRBD2. Germline CDR1 reads SNHLY; CDR2 reads FYNNEI. The CDR3 is 14 residues long. V trimming: 2 bases; J trimming: 9 bases; junction bases outside the gene matches: 5. Here the CDR3 DNA reads TGTGCCAGCAGTGAATCCCTAGCGGGGATTGAGCAGTTCTTC. Amino acids: CASSESLAGIEQFF.

This clonotype appeared a few times. The chain carries TRBV9 and TRBJ1-2, with a tentative D call TRBD1 (6 bases). Trimming took 4 bases from V and 4 from J, leaving 14 bases between them. The V gene's germline CDR1 is SGDLS and CDR2 YYNGEE. This CDR3 has 14 residues. The CDR3: CASSPDRGGYGYTF. The CDR3 DNA follows: TGTGCCAGCAGCCCGGATAGGGGGGGCTATGGCTACACCTTC. Full variable domain (outside the CDR3, taken from reference TRBV9 and TRBJ1-2): DSGVTQTPKHLITATGQRVTLRCSPRSGDLSVYWYQQSLDQGLQFLIQYYNGEERAKGNILERFSAQQFPDLHSELNLSSLELGDSALYFCASSPDRGGYGYTFGSGTRLTVV.

This clonotype was found a few times. The rearrangement links TRBV20-1 to TRBJ2-1, with a possible D match to TRBD2 (5 bases). The V end was cut by 0 bases, the J end by 7 bases, with 22 bases between. The V gene's germline CDR1 is DFQATT and CDR2 SNEGSKA (reference sequence). The CDR3 length is 17 residues. The CDR3 region is CSARDRLGRGFENEQFF. The CDR3 DNA reads as TGCAGTGCTAGAGATAGGTTAGGCCGGGGATTTGAAAATGAGCAGTTCTTC.

This clonotype was recorded a few times. The rearrangement uses TRBV29-1 and TRBJ2-1; TRBD2 might be the D (6 bases). V lost 3 bases to trimming and J lost 10 bases, with 13 bases between them. CDR1 SQVTM and CDR2 ANQGSEA come from the germline V gene. This CDR3 is 12 amino acids long. The CDR3 DNA follows: TGCAGCGTTGATACTAGCTCGGGAGAGCAGTTCTTC. This sequence encodes CSVDTSSGEQFF.

A few counts support this clonotype. The chain has TRBV12-3 or TRBV12-4 and TRBJ2-7, with a weak D call TRBD1 (6 bases). The CDR3 sequence is 15 residues long. The ends were cut back, 7 bases at V and 2 bases at J, with 18 bases in the middle. CDR3 nucleotides: TGTGCCAGCACCCAGGCCGGGACATGGACCTACGAGCAGTACTTC. Its translation is CASTQAGTWTYEQYF.

This clonotype was picked up a small number of times. The CDR3 nucleotides are TGTGCCAGCAGTGAGGACAGTGGCTGGGGCTCCTACAATGAGCAGTTCTTC. Amino acids: CASSEDSGWGSYNEQFF. The gene calls are TRBV2 and TRBJ2-1, with a tentative D call TRBD1 (6 bases). CDR1 and CDR2 (germline): SNHLY, FYNNEI. This CDR3 spans 17 amino acids. V was cut by 3 bases and J by 0 bases, with 15 bases left in between.

The gene calls are TRBV10-3 and TRBJ2-1; 7 nucleotides line up with TRBD2. The germline V gene has CDR1 ENHRY and CDR2 SYGVKD. The CDR3 runs 16 residues. V lost 3 bases and J lost 13; bases outside the gene matches: 18. CDR3 sequence: CAISEIPSGLQETQFF. As DNA, the CDR3 is TGTGCCATCAGTGAAATCCCTAGCGGTTTACAAGAGACCCAGTTCTTC.

The gene calls are TRBV4-1 and TRBJ2-6; TRBD2 aligns across 7 bases. Looked up from germline, CDR1 is MGHRA and CDR2 is YSYEKL. The length of the CDR3 is 17 residues. Unmatched junction bases numbered 9, after V lost 4 bases and J lost 3 bases. Here the CDR3 DNA reads TGCGCCAGCAGCCCCATAGGGAGGGCCGGTGGGGCCAACGTCCTGACTTTC. Its protein is CASSPIGRAGGANVLTF.

The rearrangement links TRBV11-3 to TRBJ1-2; 8 bases are shared with TRBD1. This CDR3 is built from 14 residues. Unmatched junction bases numbered 10, after V lost 5 bases and J lost 8 bases. Germline values: CDR1 SGHNT, CDR2 YENEEA. The CDR3 bases are TGTGCCAGCAGCCCAGACAGGGGCGGATGGGGCTACACCTTC. It yields the protein CASSPDRGGWGYTF.

This clonotype was seen only a few times. This chain joins TRBV7-9 and TRBJ2-7; TRBD2 matches 9 bases. The ends lost 5 bases at V and 0 bases at J; junction bases unmatched: 5. Germline V gives CDR1 SEHNR, CDR2 FQNEAQ (reference sequence). The CDR3 sequence is 15 residues long. This chain's CDR3 is CASSPFSGSSYEQYF. The CDR3 nucleotides read TGTGCCAGCAGCCCGTTTAGCGGGAGCTCCTACGAGCAGTACTTC.

V and J are TRBV12-3 or TRBV12-4 and TRBJ2-7, with 8 bases matching TRBD2. V was clipped by 5 bases and J by 7 bases; unmatched bases: 22. This CDR3 is 18 amino acids long. Here the CDR3 reads CASSLPRLAGLRRGEQYF. The CDR3 DNA is TGTGCCAGCAGTCTCCCCCGGTTAGCGGGACTCCGACGGGGGGAGCAGTACTTC.

The V gene is TRBV29-1, the J gene TRBJ1-2; a weak D match, TRBD1 (5 bases). This CDR3 is built from 14 residues. Trimming removed 4 bases at V and 8 bases at J, with 20 bases between. Germline values: CDR1 SQVTM, CDR2 ANQGSEA. The CDR3 DNA is TGCAGCGTTGCCCGGGGGGATGGATCGGGAGGCTACACCTTC. Translation: CSVARGDGSGGYTF.

The chain employs TRBV6-5 and TRBJ2-1; D tentatively fits TRBD1 or TRBD2 (5 bases each). V lost 5 bases to trimming and J lost 5 bases, with 19 bases between them. This CDR3 spans 16 amino acids. Germline V gene lookup returns CDR1 MNHEY and CDR2 SVGAGI. The CDR3 spells CASSPLSGGGHNEQFF. CDR3 coding DNA: TGTGCCAGCAGTCCCCTCAGCGGTGGGGGACACAATGAGCAGTTCTTC.